The TCR beta chain described here comes from a study of blood T cells in healthy people across ages. Regarding this clonotype: Its antigen is not identified.

Study-level points and caveats: Both naive CD4+ cell counts and diversity were greater in long-lived donors than in aged donors.

The CDR3 loop spans 16 amino acids. After removal of 4 bases from V and 4 bases from J, the junction contained 8 bases not matched to a gene. CDR1 is SGHTA, CDR2 FQGTGA, per germline. A second PCR of about 7 to 11 cycles used a sample-barcoded 5' primer and a J-beta primer mix. Unique molecular identifiers of 12 random nucleotides labeled each cDNA. Per-sample output comprised a minimum of 2.5 million paired-end reads containing CDR3. TCRdb redid the calling of the 5' RACE reads with MiXCR, one entry per CDR3 protein. The sample lists 1,800,000 or so distinct CDR3 sequences; about two fifths were seen once.

What was sequenced was blood. The receptor's source is a human donor in good health. This chain uses TRBV7-3 with TRBJ2-3; 10 positions match TRBD2. DNA for the CDR3: TGTGCCAGCAGCTCCCCTAGCGGGGGCCCCCCAGATACGCAGTATTTT. It yields the protein CASSSPSGGPPDTQYF.